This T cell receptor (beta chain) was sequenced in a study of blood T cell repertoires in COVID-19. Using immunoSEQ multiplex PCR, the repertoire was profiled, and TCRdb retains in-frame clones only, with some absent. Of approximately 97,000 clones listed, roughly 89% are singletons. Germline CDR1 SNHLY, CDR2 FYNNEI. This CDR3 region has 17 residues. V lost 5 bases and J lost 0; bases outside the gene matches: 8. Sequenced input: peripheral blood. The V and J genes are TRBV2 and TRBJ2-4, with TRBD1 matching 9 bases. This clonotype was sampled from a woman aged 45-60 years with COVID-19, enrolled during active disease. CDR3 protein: CASSSGQGWVAKNIQYF. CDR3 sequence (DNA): TGTGCCAGCAGTTCCGGACAGGGGTGGGTAGCCAAAAACATTCAGTACTTC.